Each of the 5 T cell receptor beta chains below was sequenced from the same sample in a study of blood T cell repertoires in COVID-19. Produced via immunoSEQ multiplex PCR; TCRdb's table is partial and in-frame only. The repertoire includes about 240,000 clones, approximately 82% of them detected once, and roughly 2% sits in the top ten. The sample comprised peripheral blood. Source of these receptors: a man aged 25 to 45 who had recovered from COVID-19.

V gene TRBV9 combines with J gene TRBJ2-2; possibly TRBD2 for D (7 bases). This CDR3 spans 15 amino acids. CDR1 SGDLS and CDR2 YYNGEE come from the germline V gene. V was pared by 0 bases and J by 5 bases, with 11 bases between. CDR3 in amino acids: CASSVAEGGTGELFF. CDR3 DNA: TGTGCCAGCAGCGTAGCAGAGGGGGGGACCGGGGAGCTGTTTTTT.

V usage is TRBV7-2 and J usage is TRBJ1-6; no reliable D call. V lost 1 base to trimming and J lost 6 bases, with 7 bases between them. Germline lookup yields CDR1 SGHTA and CDR2 FQGNSA. The CDR3 covers 14 residues. The CDR3 DNA reads TGTGCCAGCAGCTTAGGTCCGGGTAATTCACCCCTCCACTTT. Translating it yields CASSLGPGNSPLHF.

V is TRBV6-2 or TRBV6-3 and J is TRBJ2-5, with a weak D call TRBD1 (6 bases). V was pared by 5 bases and J by 4 bases, with 14 bases between. Germline lookup yields CDR1 MNHEY and CDR2 SVGEGT. The CDR3 loop spans 14 amino acids. CDR3 in DNA: TGTGCCAGCAGTCTACAGGGTGGGGGAGAGACCCAGTACTTC. The encoded protein is CASSLQGGGETQYF.

The J gene is TRBJ2-1, the V gene TRBV7-6, with TRBD1 matching over 10 bases. The CDR3 covers 17 residues. The germline gives CDR1 SGHVS, CDR2 FNYEAQ. The junction had 7 bases not matched to a gene; V was cut back by 3 bases and J by 2 bases. CDR3 in DNA: TGTGCCAGCAGCTTCTATTCCGGGACAGGGGCCTACAATGAGCAGTTCTTC. It codes for CASSFYSGTGAYNEQFF.

The J gene is TRBJ2-3, the V gene TRBV5-6; 7 bases match TRBD1. The V segment lost 4 bases and the J segment 6 bases; nucleotides outside the gene matches: 14. In germline, CDR1 is SGHDT, CDR2 YYEEEE. CDR3 length: 16 amino acids. The CDR3 reads CASSRGATGLGDTQYF. The CDR3 region has the DNA TGTGCCAGCAGCCGGGGTGCGACAGGGCTTGGGGATACGCAGTATTTT.